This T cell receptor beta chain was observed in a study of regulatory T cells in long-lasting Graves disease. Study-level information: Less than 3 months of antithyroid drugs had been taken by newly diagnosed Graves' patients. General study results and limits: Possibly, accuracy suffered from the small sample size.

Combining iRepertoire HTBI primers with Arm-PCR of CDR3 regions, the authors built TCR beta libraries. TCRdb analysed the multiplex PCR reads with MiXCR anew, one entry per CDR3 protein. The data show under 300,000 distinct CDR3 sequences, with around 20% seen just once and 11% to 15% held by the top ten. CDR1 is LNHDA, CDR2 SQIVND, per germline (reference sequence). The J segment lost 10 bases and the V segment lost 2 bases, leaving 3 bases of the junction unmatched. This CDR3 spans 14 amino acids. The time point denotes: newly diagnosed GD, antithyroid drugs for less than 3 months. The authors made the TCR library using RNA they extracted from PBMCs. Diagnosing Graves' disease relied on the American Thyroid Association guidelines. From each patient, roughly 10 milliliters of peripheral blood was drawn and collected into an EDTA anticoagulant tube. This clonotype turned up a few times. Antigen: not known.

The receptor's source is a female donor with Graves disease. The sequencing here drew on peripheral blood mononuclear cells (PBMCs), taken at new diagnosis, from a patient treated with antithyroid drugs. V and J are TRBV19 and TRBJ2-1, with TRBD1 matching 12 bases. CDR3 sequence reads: CASSIRDRGQEQFF. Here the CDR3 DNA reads TGTGCCAGTAGTATAAGGGACAGGGGGCAAGAGCAGTTCTTC.